This T cell receptor (beta chain) was retrieved from a study of human T cells and chemical hapten exposure. TCRdb recomputed calls from the RACE reads with MiXCR, one row per CDR3 protein. The profile shows roughly 48,000 distinct CDR3 sequences, 11% of them singletons. The CDR3 is made up of 15 amino acids. The junction had 4 bases not matched to a gene; V was cut back by 0 bases and J by 2 bases. CDR1 is SGHRS and CDR2 is YFSETQ in the germline V gene. Time point given: patch test 1, 2 weeks after DPC sensitization. Treatment reported: therapeutic diphenylcyclopropenone sensitization with weekly scalp DPC. The starting material, unfractionated whole blood, was used for total RNA extraction. This clonotype was counted between two and nine times.

This sequence was found in a woman aged 40 to 50 with alopecia areata. Some clones in this sample may be carry-over from other donors' samples. The chain combines TRBV5-1 with TRBJ2-7; 8 nucleotides align to TRBD1. The sample here was whole blood, taken in connection with sensitization to the hapten diphenylcyclopropenone (DPC). CDR3 in amino acids: CASSLGPGQAYEQYF. CDR3 coding DNA: TGCGCCAGCAGCTTGGGTCCGGGACAGGCCTACGAGCAGTACTTC.